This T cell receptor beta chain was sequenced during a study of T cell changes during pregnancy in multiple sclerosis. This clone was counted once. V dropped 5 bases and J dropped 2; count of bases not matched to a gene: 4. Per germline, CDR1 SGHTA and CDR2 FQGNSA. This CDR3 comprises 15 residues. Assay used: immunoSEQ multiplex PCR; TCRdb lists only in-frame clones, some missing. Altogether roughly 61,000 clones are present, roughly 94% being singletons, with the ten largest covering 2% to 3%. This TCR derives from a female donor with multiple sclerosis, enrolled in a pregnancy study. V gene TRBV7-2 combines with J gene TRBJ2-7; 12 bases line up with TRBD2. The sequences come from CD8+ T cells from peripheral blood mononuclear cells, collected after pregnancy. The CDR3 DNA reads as TGTGCCAGCAGCCCCGGACTAGCGGGACCCTACGAGCAGTACTTC. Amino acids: CASSPGLAGPYEQYF.